The 6 T cell receptor beta chains given below trace back to one sample, sequenced in a study of T cell repertoires in cytomegalovirus infection. TCRdb re-analysed the reads in MiXCR, keeping a single row per CDR3 protein. The sample contains approximately 1,000,000 distinct CDR3 sequences, approximately 31% of which appear only once. These receptors' antigens are unknown. The sample consisted of cultured CD8+ T cells from PBMCs, taken from culture after CMV antigen stimulation. The receptors come from a human donor in good health (CMV status not recorded). Some clones in this sample may be carry-over from other donors' samples.

This clonotype was seen at least ten times. The chain is built from TRBV27 and TRBJ2-3, with TRBD2 as a possible D gene (6 bases). V lost 3 bases, J lost 0 bases, and 7 bases lay in between. The CDR3 consists of 14 residues. Germline loops: CDR1 MNHEY, CDR2 SMNVEV (reference sequence). The CDR3 region is CASSFAGSTDTQYF. The CDR3 region has the DNA TGTGCCAGCAGTTTTGCGGGGAGCACAGATACGCAGTATTTT.

V is TRBV6-1 and J is TRBJ2-7, with 8 bases lining up with TRBD2. Trimming cost V 11 bases and J 6 bases; bases outside gene matches: 18. Germline-derived CDR1 and CDR2 are MNHNS and SASEGT. The CDR3 sequence is 15 residues long. The CDR3 nucleotides read TGTGCCGTGACCCCCCTCCGGGGGGGGGATGGCGAGCAGTACGTC. This sequence encodes CAVTPLRGGDGEQYV.

In this sample, this clonotype turned up many times. The genes are TRBV6-5 and TRBJ2-5, with no clear D. The length of the CDR3 is 14 residues. The germline V gene has CDR1 MNHEY and CDR2 SVGAGI. Trimming shortened V by 0 bases and J by 4 bases, and 9 bases separated the two germline ends. The CDR3 bases are TGTGCCAGCAGTTACTCTTGGCGTGGAGAGACCCAGTACTTC. Its translation is CASSYSWRGETQYF.

The J gene is TRBJ2-7, the V gene TRBV6-6; D is undetermined. Germline V gives CDR1 MNHNY, CDR2 SVGAGI (reference sequence). The CDR3 spans 14 residues. The germline V and J ends were trimmed by 0 bases and 2 bases, with 8 bases remaining between them. The CDR3 reads CASSYSGNPYEQYV. CDR3 in DNA: TGTGCCAGCAGTTACTCCGGCAACCCCTACGAGCAGTACGTC.

The chain is built from TRBV7-9 and TRBJ1-1; 8 nucleotides agree with TRBD1. The germline V gene encodes CDR1 SEHNR and CDR2 FQNEAQ (reference sequence). Trimming at V came to 2 bases and at J to 5 bases, leaving 7 bases not matched to a gene. The CDR3 loop spans 15 amino acids. CDR3 DNA: TGTGCCAGCAGCTTATCCCGGACAGGGATAACTGAAGCTTTCTTT. Its translation: CASSLSRTGITEAFF.

This clonotype was seen a few times. The CDR3 sequence: CASSRGGPTDTQYF. The CDR3 DNA reads TGTGCCAGCAGCCGCGGGGGGCCCACAGATACGCAGTATTTT. The chain couples TRBV6-1 to TRBJ2-3, with TRBD2 identical over 8 bases. This CDR3 contains 14 residues. Germline V gene data show CDR1 as MNHNS and CDR2 as SASEGT. Losses at the gene ends were 6 bases for V and 2 bases for J; bases not matched to a gene: 4.